The source of this T cell receptor (beta chain) is a study of blood T cell repertoires in COVID-19. The wider study: From the United States, Italy and Spain came samples of acute and convalescent COVID-19.

Original processing notes: Quantification of nucleated cells was approximated via reference gene primer amplification. The method was immunoSEQ multiplex PCR; TCRdb's version includes in-frame clones alone and lacks a portion of them. That table supplies the V and J calls and clone size; D and trimming were determined from the DNA. The sample lists 140,000 to 150,000 clones, 87% seen once, with 0.9% to 0.95% in the top ten. V gave up 4 bases and J gave up 3 bases; unmatched junction bases: 14. This CDR3 contains 17 residues. Germline CDR1 SGHDN, CDR2 FVKESK. This receptor was identified in a woman aged 50 to 60 with acute or convalescent COVID-19. Material: peripheral blood. V is TRBV14 and J is TRBJ2-7; 8 bases map to TRBD2. The CDR3: CASSRFDRSGSSYEQYF. Written as DNA, the CDR3 is TGTGCCAGCAGCCGGTTCGATAGGAGCGGGAGTAGCTACGAGCAGTACTTC.